The present entry profiles one T cell receptor (beta chain) with its context. Antigen: not known. The data originate from a study of OX40 agonist ivuxolimab in advanced cancers. For the study at large: Previous treatment with anti-PD-1, anti-PD-L1 or anti-CTLA-4 therapy was allowed; 40% had received some. Study outcomes and limitations: The study found that CD8+ T cells averaged more expanded clones than CD4+.

CDR3 length equals 16 residues. Germline values: CDR1 MDHEN, CDR2 SYDVKM. V was shortened by 3 bases and J by 4 bases, with 18 bases between the two germline ends. Clones were read by immunoSEQ multiplex PCR, and TCRdb kept only the in-frame ones, dropping some. The sample shows tens of thousands of clones, around 89% of them seen only once. Sampling of blood occurred at baseline, cycle 4 day 1, and cycle 7 day 1. The source of this sequence is an adult with an advanced solid tumor such as melanoma, head and neck, liver or kidney cancer. V and J are TRBV28 and TRBJ1-2; TRBD1 is a possible D gene (5 bases). Specimen: CD4+ or CD8+ T cells sorted from blood, collected in a trial of the OX40 agonist ivuxolimab. The CDR3 sequence is CASSFRTTSRGYGYTF. CDR3 in DNA: TGTGCCAGCAGTTTCCGGACAACCTCACGGGGCTATGGCTACACCTTC.